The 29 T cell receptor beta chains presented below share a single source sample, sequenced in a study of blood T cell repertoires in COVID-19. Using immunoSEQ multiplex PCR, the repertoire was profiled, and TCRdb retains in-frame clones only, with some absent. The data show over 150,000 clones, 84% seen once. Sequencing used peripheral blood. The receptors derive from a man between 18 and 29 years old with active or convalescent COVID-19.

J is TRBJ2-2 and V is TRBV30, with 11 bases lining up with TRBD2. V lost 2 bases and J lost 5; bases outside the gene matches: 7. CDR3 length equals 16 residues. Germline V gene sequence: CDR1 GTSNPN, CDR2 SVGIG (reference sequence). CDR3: CAWSLGLAEATGELFF. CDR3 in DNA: TGTGCCTGGAGTCTGGGACTAGCGGAGGCGACCGGGGAGCTGTTTTTT.

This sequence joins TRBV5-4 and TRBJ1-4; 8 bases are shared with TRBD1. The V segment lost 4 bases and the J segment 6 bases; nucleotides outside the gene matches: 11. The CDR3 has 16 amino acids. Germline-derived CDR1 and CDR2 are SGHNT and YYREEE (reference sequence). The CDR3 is CASSPQRGTGYEKLFF. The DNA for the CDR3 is TGTGCCAGCAGCCCCCAGAGGGGGACAGGCTATGAAAAACTGTTTTTT.

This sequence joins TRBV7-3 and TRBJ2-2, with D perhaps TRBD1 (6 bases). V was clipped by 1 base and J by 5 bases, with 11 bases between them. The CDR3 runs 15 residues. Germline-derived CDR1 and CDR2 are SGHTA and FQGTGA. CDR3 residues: CASSLNRVGTGELFF. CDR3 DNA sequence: TGTGCCAGCAGCTTAAACAGGGTGGGAACCGGGGAGCTGTTTTTT.

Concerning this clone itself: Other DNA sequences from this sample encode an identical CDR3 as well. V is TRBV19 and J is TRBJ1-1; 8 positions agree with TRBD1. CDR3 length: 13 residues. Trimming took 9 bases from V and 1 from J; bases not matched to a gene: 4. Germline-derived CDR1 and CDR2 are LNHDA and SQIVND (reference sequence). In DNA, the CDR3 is TGTGCCAGCAATGGACAGGGGAACACTGAAGCTTTCTTT. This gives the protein CASNGQGNTEAFF.

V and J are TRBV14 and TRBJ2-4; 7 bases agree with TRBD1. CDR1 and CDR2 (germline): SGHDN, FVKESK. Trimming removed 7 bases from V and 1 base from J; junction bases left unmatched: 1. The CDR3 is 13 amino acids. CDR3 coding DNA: TGTGCCAGCACCAGGGGGGCCAAAAACATTCAGTACTTC. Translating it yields CASTRGAKNIQYF.

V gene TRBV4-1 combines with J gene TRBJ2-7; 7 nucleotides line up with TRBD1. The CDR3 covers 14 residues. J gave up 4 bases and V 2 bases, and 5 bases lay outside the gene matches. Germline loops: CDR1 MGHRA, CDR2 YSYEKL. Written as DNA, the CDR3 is TGCGCCAGCAGCCAAACCGGGACAGATTACGAGCAGTACTTC. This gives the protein CASSQTGTDYEQYF.

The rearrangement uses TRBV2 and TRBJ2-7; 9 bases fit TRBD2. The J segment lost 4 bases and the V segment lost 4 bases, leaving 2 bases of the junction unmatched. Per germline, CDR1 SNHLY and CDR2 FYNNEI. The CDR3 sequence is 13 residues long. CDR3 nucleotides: TGTGCCAGCAGTGGTAGCGGGAGTTACGAGCAGTACTTC. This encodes CASSGSGSYEQYF.

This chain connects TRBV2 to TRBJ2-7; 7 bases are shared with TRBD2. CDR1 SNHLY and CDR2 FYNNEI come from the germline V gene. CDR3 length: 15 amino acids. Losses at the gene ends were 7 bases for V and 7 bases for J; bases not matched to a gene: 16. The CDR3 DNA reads TGTGCCAGCACCGAAGGTGGTAGCGGGTCCTGGGAGCAGTACTTC. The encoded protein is CASTEGGSGSWEQYF.

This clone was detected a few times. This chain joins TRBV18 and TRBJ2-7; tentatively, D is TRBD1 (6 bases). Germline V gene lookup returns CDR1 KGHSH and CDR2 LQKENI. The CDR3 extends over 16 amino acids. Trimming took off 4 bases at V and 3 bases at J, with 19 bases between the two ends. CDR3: CASSRQATGEVYEQYF. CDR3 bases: TGTGCCAGCTCACGACAAGCGACAGGCGAGGTCTACGAGCAGTACTTC. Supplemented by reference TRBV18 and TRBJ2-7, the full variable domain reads NAGVMQNPRHLVRRRGQEARLRCSPMKGHSHVYWYRQLPEEGLKFMVYLQKENIIDESGMPKERFSAEFPKEGPSILRIQQVVRGDSAAYFCASSRQATGEVYEQYFGPGTRLTVT.

CDR3: CASSPALPPGGEQFF. CDR3 bases: TGTGCCAGCTCACCAGCCCTACCCCCAGGGGGTGAGCAGTTCTTC. The V call is TRBV18, the J call TRBJ2-1; the match to TRBD1 covers 7 bases. From germline, CDR1 is KGHSH and CDR2 LQKENI. V was pared by 2 bases and J by 9 bases, with 10 bases of the junction left unmatched. The CDR3 consists of 15 residues.

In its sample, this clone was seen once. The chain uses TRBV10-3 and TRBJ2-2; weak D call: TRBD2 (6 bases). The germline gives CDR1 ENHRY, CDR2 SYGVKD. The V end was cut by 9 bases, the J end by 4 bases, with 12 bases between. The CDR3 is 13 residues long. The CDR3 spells CAINGGGTGELFF. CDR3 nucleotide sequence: TGTGCCATAAACGGGGGTGGCACCGGGGAGCTGTTTTTT.

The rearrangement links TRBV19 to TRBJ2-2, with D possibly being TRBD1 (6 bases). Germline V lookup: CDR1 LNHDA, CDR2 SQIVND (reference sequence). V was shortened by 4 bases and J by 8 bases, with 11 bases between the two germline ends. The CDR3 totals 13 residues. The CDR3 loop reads CASSTLQGGELFF. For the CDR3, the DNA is TGTGCCAGTAGTACCCTACAGGGAGGGGAGCTGTTTTTT.

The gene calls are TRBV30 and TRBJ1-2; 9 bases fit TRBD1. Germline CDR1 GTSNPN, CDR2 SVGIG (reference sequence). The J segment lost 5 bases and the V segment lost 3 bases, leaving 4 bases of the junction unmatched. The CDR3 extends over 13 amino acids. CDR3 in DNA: TGTGCCTGGAGCTCCGGGACAGGGTATGGCTACACCTTC. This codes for CAWSSGTGYGYTF. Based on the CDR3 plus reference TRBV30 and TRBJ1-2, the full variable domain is SQTIHQWPATLVQPVGSPLSLECTVEGTSNPNLYWYRQAAGRGLQLLFYSVGIGQISSEVPQNLSASRPQDRQFILSSKKLLLSDSGFYLCAWSSGTGYGYTFGSGTRLTVV.

For the CDR3, the DNA is TGCGCCAGCAGCCCCGGGTCCGGGGAGGAAAGCTATGGCTACACCTTC. Translation gives CASSPGSGEESYGYTF. The chain joins TRBV5-1 to TRBJ1-2; D is ambiguous. Germline V gene lookup returns CDR1 SGHRS and CDR2 YFSETQ. V was pared by 4 bases and J by 4 bases, with 20 bases between. The length of the CDR3 is 16 residues.

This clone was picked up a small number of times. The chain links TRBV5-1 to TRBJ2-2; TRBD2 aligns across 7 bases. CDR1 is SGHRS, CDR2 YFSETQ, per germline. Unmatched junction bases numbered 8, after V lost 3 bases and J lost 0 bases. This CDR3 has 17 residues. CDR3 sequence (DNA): TGCGCCAGCAGCTCACTAGCGTATGACGCGAACACCGGGGAGCTGTTTTTT. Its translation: CASSSLAYDANTGELFF.

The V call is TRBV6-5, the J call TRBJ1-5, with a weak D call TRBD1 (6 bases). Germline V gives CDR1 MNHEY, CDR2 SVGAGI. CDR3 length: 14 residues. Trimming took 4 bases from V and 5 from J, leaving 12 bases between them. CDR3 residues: CASSWTVGDQPQHF. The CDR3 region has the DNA TGTGCCAGCAGTTGGACAGTCGGAGATCAGCCCCAGCATTTT.

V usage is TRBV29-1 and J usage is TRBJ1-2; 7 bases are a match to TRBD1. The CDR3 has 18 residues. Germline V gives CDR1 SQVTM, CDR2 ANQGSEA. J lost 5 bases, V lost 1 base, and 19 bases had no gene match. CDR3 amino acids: CSVEGQGFLPVSQYGYTF. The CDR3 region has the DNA TGCAGCGTTGAAGGACAGGGCTTTCTCCCCGTTTCGCAATATGGCTACACCTTC. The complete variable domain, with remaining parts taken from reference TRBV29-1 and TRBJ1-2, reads SAVISQKPSRDICQRGTSLTIQCQVDSQVTMMFWYRQQPGQSLTLIATANQGSEATYESGFVIDKFPISRPNLTFSTLTVSNMSPEDSSIYLCSVEGQGFLPVSQYGYTFGSGTRLTVV.

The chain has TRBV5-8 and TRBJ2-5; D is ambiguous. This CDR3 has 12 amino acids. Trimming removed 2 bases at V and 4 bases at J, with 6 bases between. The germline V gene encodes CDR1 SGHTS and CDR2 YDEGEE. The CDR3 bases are TGTGCCAGCAGCTTACTAACAGAGACCCAGTACTTC. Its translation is CASSLLTETQYF.

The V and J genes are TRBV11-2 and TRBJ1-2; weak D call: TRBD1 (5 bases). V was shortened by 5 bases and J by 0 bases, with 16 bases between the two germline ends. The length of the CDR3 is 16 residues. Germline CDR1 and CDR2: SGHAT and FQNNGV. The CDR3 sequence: CASSPTRVRANYGYTF. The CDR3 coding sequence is TGTGCCAGCAGCCCGACCAGGGTTCGCGCTAACTATGGCTACACCTTC.

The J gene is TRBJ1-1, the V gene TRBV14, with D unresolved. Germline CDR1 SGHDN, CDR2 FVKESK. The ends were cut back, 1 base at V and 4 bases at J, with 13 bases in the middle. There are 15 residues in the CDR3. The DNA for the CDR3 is TGTGCCAGCAGCCAAGTTAGGAGTGGGAGCACTGAAGCTTTCTTT. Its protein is CASSQVRSGSTEAFF.

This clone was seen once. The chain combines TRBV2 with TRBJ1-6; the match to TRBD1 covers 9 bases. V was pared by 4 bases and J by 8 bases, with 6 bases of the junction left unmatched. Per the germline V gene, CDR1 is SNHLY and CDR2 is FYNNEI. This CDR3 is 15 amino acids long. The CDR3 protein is CASSGNDRGDSPLHF. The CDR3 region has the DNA TGTGCCAGCAGTGGAAACGACAGGGGGGATTCACCCCTCCACTTT.

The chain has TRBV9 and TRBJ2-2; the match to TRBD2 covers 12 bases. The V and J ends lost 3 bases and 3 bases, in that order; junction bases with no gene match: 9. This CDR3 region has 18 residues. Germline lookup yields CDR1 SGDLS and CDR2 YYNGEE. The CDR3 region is CASSASGTSGLDTGELFF. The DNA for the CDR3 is TGTGCCAGCAGCGCCTCCGGGACTAGCGGGTTGGACACCGGGGAGCTGTTTTTT.

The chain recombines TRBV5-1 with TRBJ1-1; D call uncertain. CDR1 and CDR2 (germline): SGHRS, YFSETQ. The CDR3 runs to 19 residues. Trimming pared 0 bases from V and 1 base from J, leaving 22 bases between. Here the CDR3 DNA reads TGCGCCAGCAGCTTGGACCTAAGTTTCAACGGTGGGAGGAACACTGAAGCTTTCTTT. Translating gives CASSLDLSFNGGRNTEAFF.

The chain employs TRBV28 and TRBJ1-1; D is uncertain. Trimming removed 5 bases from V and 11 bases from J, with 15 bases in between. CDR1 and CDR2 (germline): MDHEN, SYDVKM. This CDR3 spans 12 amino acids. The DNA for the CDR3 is TGTGCCAGCAGTCAGGTGCTACCTGGGGCTTTCTTT. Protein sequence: CASSQVLPGAFF.

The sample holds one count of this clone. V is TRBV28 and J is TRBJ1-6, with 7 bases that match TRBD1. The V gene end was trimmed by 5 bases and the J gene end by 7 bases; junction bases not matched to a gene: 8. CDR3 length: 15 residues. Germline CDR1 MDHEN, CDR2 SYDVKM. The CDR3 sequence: CASSRQQGSNSPLHF. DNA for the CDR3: TGTGCCAGCAGTCGCCAACAGGGGTCGAATTCACCCCTCCACTTT.

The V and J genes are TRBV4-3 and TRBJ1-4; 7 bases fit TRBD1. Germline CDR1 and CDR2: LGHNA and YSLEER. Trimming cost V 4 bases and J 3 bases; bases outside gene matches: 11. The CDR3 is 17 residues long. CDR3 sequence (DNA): TGCGCCAGCAGCCGCACCGGGACAGCCATCTCTAATGAAAAACTGTTTTTT. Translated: CASSRTGTAISNEKLFF.

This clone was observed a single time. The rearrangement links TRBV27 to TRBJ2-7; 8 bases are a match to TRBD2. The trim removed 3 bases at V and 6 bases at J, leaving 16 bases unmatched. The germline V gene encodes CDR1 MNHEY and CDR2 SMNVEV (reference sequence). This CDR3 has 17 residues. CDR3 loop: CASSLASSQREYVEQYF. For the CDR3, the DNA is TGTGCCAGCAGTTTGGCCTCCTCCCAGCGGGAGTACGTCGAGCAGTACTTC.

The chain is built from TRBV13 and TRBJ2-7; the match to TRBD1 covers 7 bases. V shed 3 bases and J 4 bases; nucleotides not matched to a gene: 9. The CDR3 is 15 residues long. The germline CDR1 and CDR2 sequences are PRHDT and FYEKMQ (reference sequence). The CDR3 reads CASSFGQAETYEQYF. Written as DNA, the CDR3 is TGTGCCAGCAGCTTTGGACAGGCCGAGACGTACGAGCAGTACTTC.

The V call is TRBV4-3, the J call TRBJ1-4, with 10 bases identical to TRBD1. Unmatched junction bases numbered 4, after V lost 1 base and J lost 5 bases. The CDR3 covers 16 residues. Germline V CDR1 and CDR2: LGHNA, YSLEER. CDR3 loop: CASSQAMGQGNEKLFF. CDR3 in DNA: TGCGCCAGCAGCCAAGCAATGGGACAGGGGAATGAAAAACTGTTTTTT.